This entry lists 5 T cell receptor beta chains sequenced from one sample in a study of a mutant IDH1 vaccine in newly diagnosed glioma. The time point denotes: week 23, last vaccination. All doses held 300 ug of mutant IDH1 20-mer peptide, with topical imiquimod. Their antigens are not known. Data came from immunoSEQ multiplex PCR; TCRdb stores just in-frame clones and leaves some out. The repertoire has roughly 74,000 clones, approximately 85% of them found once; the top ten carry approximately 2.1%. The specimen was PBMCs, collected from a glioma patient whose treatment included an IDH1 peptide vaccine. The receptors shown here come from a man under 40 with glioma. Some clones in this sample may be carry-over from other donors' samples.

There are a few counts of this clone. V usage is TRBV4-2 and J usage is TRBJ2-7; D perhaps matches TRBD1 (6 bases). Trimming stripped 4 bases from V and 0 bases from J, with 16 bases between. CDR3 length equals 16 residues. Germline CDR1 LGHNA, CDR2 YNFKEQ. The CDR3 DNA follows: TGTGCCAGCAGCCCCGCCCCTTGGACAGTCTCCTACGAGCAGTACTTC. Amino acid sequence: CASSPAPWTVSYEQYF.

This sequence joins TRBV6-5 and TRBJ1-4, with unresolved D. Germline CDR1 and CDR2: MNHEY and SVGAGI. V was pared by 6 bases and J by 4 bases, with 3 bases between. The CDR3 runs to 11 residues. The CDR3 nucleotides are TGTGCCAGCAGAAGTAATGAAAAACTGTTTTTT. As protein: CASRSNEKLFF.

The gene calls are TRBV9 and TRBJ2-3, with D hard to call. This CDR3 has 15 residues. Germline V gives CDR1 SGDLS, CDR2 YYNGEE. Trimming removed 4 bases from V and 2 bases from J, with 14 bases in between. CDR3 protein: CASSPSPSFTDTQYF. CDR3 nucleotide sequence: TGTGCCAGCAGCCCCTCCCCATCTTTCACAGATACGCAGTATTTT.

The chain couples TRBV30 to TRBJ2-5, with D perhaps matching TRBD2 (6 bases). V was cut by 3 bases and J by 4 bases, with 21 bases left in between. This CDR3 spans 16 amino acids. Germline CDR1 GTSNPN, CDR2 SVGIG (reference sequence). The CDR3, as DNA: TGTGCCTGGAGGGGAACTGGGGGAGGCGGACGAGAGACCCAGTACTTC. Encoded protein: CAWRGTGGGGRETQYF.

In the case of this clone: The germline gene is not matched at one end of the junction; a read error may be the cause. The CDR3 protein is CAGSLGLGQTQYF. The CDR3 region has the DNA TGTGCCGGCAGTTTGGGGCTGGGGCAGACCCAGTACTTC. V is TRBV27 and J is TRBJ2-5, with a weak D call TRBD1 (5 bases). Germline V lookup: CDR1 MNHEY, CDR2 SMNVEV (reference sequence). This CDR3 comprises 13 residues.